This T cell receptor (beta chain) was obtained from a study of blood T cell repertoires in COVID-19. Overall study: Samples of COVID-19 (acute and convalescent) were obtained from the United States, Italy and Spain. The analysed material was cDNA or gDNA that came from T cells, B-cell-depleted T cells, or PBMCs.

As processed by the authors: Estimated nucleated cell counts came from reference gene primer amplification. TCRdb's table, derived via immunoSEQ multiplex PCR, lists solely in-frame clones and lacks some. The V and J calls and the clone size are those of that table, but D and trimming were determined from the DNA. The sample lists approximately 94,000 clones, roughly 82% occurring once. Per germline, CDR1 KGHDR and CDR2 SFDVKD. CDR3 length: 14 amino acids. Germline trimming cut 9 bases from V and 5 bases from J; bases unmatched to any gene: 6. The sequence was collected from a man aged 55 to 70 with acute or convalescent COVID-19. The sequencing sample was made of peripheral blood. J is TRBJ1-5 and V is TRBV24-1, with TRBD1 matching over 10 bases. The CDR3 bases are TGTGCCACCCCCGGGACAGGGGTACATCAGCCCCAGCATTTT. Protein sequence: CATPGTGVHQPQHF.